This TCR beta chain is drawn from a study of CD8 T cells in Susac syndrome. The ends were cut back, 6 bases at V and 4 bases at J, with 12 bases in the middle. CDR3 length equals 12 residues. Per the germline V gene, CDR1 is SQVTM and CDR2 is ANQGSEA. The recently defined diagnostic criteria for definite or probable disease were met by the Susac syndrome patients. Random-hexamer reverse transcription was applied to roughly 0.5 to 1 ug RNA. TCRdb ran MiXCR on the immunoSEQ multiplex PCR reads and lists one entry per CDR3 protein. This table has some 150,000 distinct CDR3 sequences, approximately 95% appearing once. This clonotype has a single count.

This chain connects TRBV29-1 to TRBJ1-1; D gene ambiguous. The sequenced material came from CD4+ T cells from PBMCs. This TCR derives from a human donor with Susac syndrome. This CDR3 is CSVRWKGTEAFF. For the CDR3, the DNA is TGCAGCGTGAGGTGGAAGGGCACTGAAGCTTTCTTT. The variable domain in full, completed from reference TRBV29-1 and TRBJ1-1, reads SAVISQKPSRDICQRGTSLTIQCQVDSQVTMMFWYRQQPGQSLTLIATANQGSEATYESGFVIDKFPISRPNLTFSTLTVSNMSPEDSSIYLCSVRWKGTEAFFGQGTRLTVV.